This T cell receptor beta chain emerged from a study of early stage breast cancer tumors (dated by TCRdb to 2017 to 2019). In the study overall: Of the roughly 17 invasive breast tumors, about a dozen were found to be estrogen receptor-positive, progesterone receptor-positive and HER2-negative. About 70% of the 12 ER+/PR+/HER2- tumors were invasive ductal carcinomas, while the other four were invasive lobular carcinomas. On average, each sample got around 10-fold read coverage. Across all samples, a few million templates representing about 1,100,000 unique clonotypes were detected.

Compared with germline, V lacks 0 bases and J lacks 5 bases; bases without a gene match: 5. The germline V gene gives CDR1 as SGHRS and CDR2 as YFSETQ. The CDR3, from cysteine to phenylalanine, totals 15 residues. Only CDR3 DNA is held: 45 bases, read in frame from base 1. Each sample was amplified as two independent genomic DNA replicates: around 0.5 ug for blood and approximately 1.4 ug for tumor or normal breast. Following the manufacturer's instructions, the ImmunoSeq Intro kit was used to carry out TCRB sequencing on genomic DNA. For absolute quantification, the roughly 30-cycle multiplex PCR included proprietary primers along with spike-in control sequences. Single-end 150-bp reads were used to sequence an 87-bp fragment spanning the CDR3 and the flanking V and J genes. Each lane of an Illumina MiSeq using version 3.0 chemistry carried seven multiplexed samples, with two replicates per sample. The original pipeline was this. Raw data were processed by the vendor's proprietary pipeline, with both replicates merged into one result per sample. Clonotypes were defined as productive rearrangements sharing the V-gene family, CDR3 amino acid sequence and J-gene segment. Clonality was computed as 1 minus the normalized Shannon entropy (Pielou evenness) of TCRB abundances. To estimate T cell density, the total number of templates was divided by the number of input cells, which was inferred from the amount of DNA input. Recon was used with default parameters to estimate total repertoire diversity and clonality. A clonotype counted as tumor-enriched if its abundance in tumor exceeded 0.1% and was at least 32-fold higher than its abundance in normal breast. As stored in TCRdb, this immuneACCESS dataset retains in-frame rearrangements with V and J assigned. A fraction of the clones does not appear; measured against another copy, unresolved V genes explain less than half of the discrepancy, and the remainder lacks a known reason. Clonal size and the V and J genes are those of that table, whereas D and trimming came from the DNA. Across this sample there are just over 50,000 clones, with around 78% seen only once. The leading ten clones occupy 3.4% of the sample.

The study profiled bulk TCR beta-chain repertoires in matched peripheral blood, tumor and adjacent normal breast tissue taken from some 17 patients with early-stage breast cancer. Before surgery, roughly 4.5-11 mL of whole blood was collected in EDTA tubes and processed within 2 hours. Ficoll-Paque centrifugation in SepMate-50 tubes was used to isolate peripheral blood mononuclear cells. PBMCs were cryopreserved in around 90% FBS with roughly 10% DMSO in aliquots of 2 to 4 million cells and stored in liquid nitrogen. The Qiagen AllPrep DNA/RNA Mini kit was used to extract genomic DNA. General study outcomes and caveats: Sequencing bulk genomic DNA from unsorted cells could not capture chain pairing or functional markers like CD4, CD8 and FOXP3. Greater similarity was observed between blood and normal breast repertoires than between blood and tumor repertoires, and tumor was distinguished from normal in about 90% of the 16 patients when each tissue was compared with blood. Enriched TCRB sequences shared across patients were mostly commonly generated sequences, unlikely to play an important role in the tumor microenvironment. Compared with adjacent normal breast tissue, tumors had higher clonality and around 2.5-fold greater T cell density. Analysis by tumor subtype was prevented by the small cohort size.

A remark on this clone: The antigen it recognizes is unknown. Within one base of it there is no much larger clone, and no base qualities were kept.

Sequenced material: blood. The clonotype comes from a person in their 40s with breast cancer. The V and J genes are TRBV5-1 and TRBJ2-3; 8 of the junction bases match TRBD1. The DNA sequence is given as TGCGCCAGCAGCTTGGCAGGGGGCTTAGGAGATACGCAGTATTTT. This yields the protein CASSLAGGLGDTQYF.